What follows are 2 T cell receptor beta chains derived from one specimen sequenced in a study of T cells after yellow fever vaccination. MiXCR was run by TCRdb on the 5' RACE reads, yielding one entry per CDR3 protein. The sample includes hundreds of thousands of distinct CDR3 sequences, approximately 10% seen only once; the top ten take about 3%. The sample here was CD4+ T cells sorted from PBMCs, taken 5 days after the yellow fever booster vaccination. These receptors all stem from a man between 18 and 29 years old who received the YFV17D yellow fever vaccine.

A few counts support this clonotype. The chain is built from TRBV5-4 and TRBJ1-1; possibly TRBD1 for D (6 bases). Germline CDR1 reads SGHNT; CDR2 reads YYREEE (reference sequence). CDR3 length: 14 residues. V was trimmed by 1 base and J by 8 bases, leaving 15 bases between them. The CDR3, as DNA: TGTGCCAGCAGCTTGTTGTCAGGGGACGTGGAAGCTTTCTTT. This translates into CASSLLSGDVEAFF.

The CDR3: CASSLEAGRLTEAFF. The CDR3 nucleotides are TGCGCCAGCAGCTTGGAGGCAGGGCGGCTCACTGAAGCTTTCTTT. The chain is built from TRBV5-1 and TRBJ1-1, with D perhaps matching TRBD1 (5 bases). V dropped 0 bases and J dropped 4 bases, with 13 bases sitting between them. Germline assignment: CDR1 SGHRS and CDR2 YFSETQ. This CDR3 contains 15 residues.